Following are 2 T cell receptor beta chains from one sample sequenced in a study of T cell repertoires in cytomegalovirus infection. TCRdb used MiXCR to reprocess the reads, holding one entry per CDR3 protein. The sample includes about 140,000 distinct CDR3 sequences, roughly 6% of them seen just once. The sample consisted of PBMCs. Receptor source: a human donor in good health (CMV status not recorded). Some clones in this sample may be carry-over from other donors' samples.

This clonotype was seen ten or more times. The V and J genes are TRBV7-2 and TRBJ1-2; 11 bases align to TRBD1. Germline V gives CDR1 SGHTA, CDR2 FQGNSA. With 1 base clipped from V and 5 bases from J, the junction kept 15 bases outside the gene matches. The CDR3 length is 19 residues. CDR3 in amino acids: CASSLDPSGQGANTYGYTF. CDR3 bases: TGTGCCAGCAGCTTAGATCCCAGTGGACAGGGGGCAAACACATATGGCTACACCTTC. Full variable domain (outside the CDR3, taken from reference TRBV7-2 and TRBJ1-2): GAGVSQSPSNKVTEKGKDVELRCDPISGHTALYWYRQSLGQGLEFLIYFQGNSAPDKSGLPSDRFSAERTGGSVSTLTIQRTQQEDSAVYLCASSLDPSGQGANTYGYTFGSGTRLTVV.

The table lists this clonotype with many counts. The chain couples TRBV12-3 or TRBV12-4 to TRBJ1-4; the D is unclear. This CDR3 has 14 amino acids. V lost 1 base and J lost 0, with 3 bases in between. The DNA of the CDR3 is TGTGCCAGCAGTTTAGTGGCAACTAATGAAAAACTGTTTTTT. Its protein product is CASSLVATNEKLFF.